These 25 T cell receptor beta chains were sequenced from one sample in a study of T cells expressing NK-cell markers. TCRdb reprocessed the 5' RACE reads and stores each CDR3 protein as one record, lacking DNA. Here the sample table reports tens of thousands of distinct CDR3 sequences. Sequenced material: blood T cells: a sorted CD56 or NKG2C T cell subset, CD4+ or CD8+ T cells, or bulk PBMC T cells (not recorded which). The receptors were gathered from a woman aged 18-70 years in good health.

V and J are TRBV12-3 or TRBV12-4 and TRBJ1-2. CDR3 length: 12 residues. This CDR3 reads CASSPAGYGYTF.

The genes are TRBV10-3 and TRBJ2-1. Germline-derived CDR1 and CDR2 are ENHRY and SYGVKD. The CDR3 consists of 14 residues. This chain's CDR3 is CAISDGHINNEQFF.

The V call is TRBV10-3, the J call TRBJ2-1; TCRdb's D call of TRBD1 is untestable without DNA. The CDR3 has 14 amino acids. The V gene's germline CDR1 is ENHRY and CDR2 SYGVKD. The CDR3: CAISGQGGYNEQFF.

V and J are TRBV6-1 and TRBJ2-7. The germline V gene has CDR1 MNHNS and CDR2 SASEGT. This CDR3 spans 11 amino acids. The CDR3 region is CASSDWTEQYF.

CDR3 residues: CATSRVAGRDNEQFF. V is TRBV15 and J is TRBJ2-1; there is no DNA to check the TCRdb D call of TRBD2. The CDR3 sequence is 15 residues long. Germline loops: CDR1 LNHNV, CDR2 YYDKDF (reference sequence).

This sequence joins TRBV5-1 and TRBJ2-7; TCRdb's D gene call, TRBD2, goes unchecked for lack of DNA. This CDR3 spans 14 amino acids. In germline, CDR1 is SGHRS, CDR2 YFSETQ. This chain's CDR3 is CASSVGTSSYEQYF.

The genes are TRBV6-5 and TRBJ1-1. This CDR3 spans 13 amino acids. Germline CDR1 reads MNHEY; CDR2 reads SVGAGI. The CDR3 sequence is CASSYRGSTEAFF.

The V call is TRBV11-2, the J call TRBJ1-1; no DNA is available, so the TRBD1 call from TCRdb remains unchecked. CDR1 is SGHAT, CDR2 FQNNGV, per germline. This CDR3 has 15 residues. This CDR3 is CASSYVRGGYTEAFF.

V is TRBV7-9 and J is TRBJ2-1. CDR1 and CDR2 (germline): SEHNR, FQNEAQ (reference sequence). The CDR3 is made up of 12 amino acids. CDR3 sequence: CASSLVVGEQFF.

The chain recombines TRBV4-1 with TRBJ2-3; checking the TCRdb D call of TRBD1 is not possible without DNA. Germline V gene sequence: CDR1 MGHRA, CDR2 YSYEKL. The CDR3 has 15 residues. CDR3 protein: CASSQEGRITDTQYF.

V usage is TRBV5-5 and J usage is TRBJ2-7. The CDR3 is 14 amino acids. CDR1 and CDR2 from the germline V gene are SGHKS and YYEKEE (reference sequence). The CDR3 loop reads CASSLEVGIYEQYF.

The J gene is TRBJ2-7, the V gene TRBV2. This CDR3 contains 14 residues. Germline values: CDR1 SNHLY, CDR2 FYNNEI. The CDR3 region is CASSEVQVSDEQYF.

This chain links TRBV18 with TRBJ2-7. Germline V gene sequence: CDR1 KGHSH, CDR2 LQKENI. The CDR3 has 12 amino acids. The CDR3: CASSLVSYEQYF.

The chain is built from TRBV7-8 and TRBJ2-5. This CDR3 has 15 residues. Germline assignment: CDR1 SGHVS and CDR2 FQNEAQ. The CDR3 region is CASSLDGQVYETQYF.

The genes are TRBV12-3 or TRBV12-4 and TRBJ2-1; the TCRdb call, TRBD2, lacks DNA for checking. The CDR3 totals 15 residues. Here the CDR3 reads CASSLFGRNPGEQFF.

The rearrangement joins TRBV27 to TRBJ2-2; the TRBD1 assignment by TCRdb is unverifiable without DNA. The CDR3 sequence is 16 residues long. Germline CDR1 is MNHEY and CDR2 is SMNVEV (reference sequence). CDR3 amino acids: CASSLVWDRNTGELFF.

The chain joins TRBV4-1 to TRBJ2-1; TCRdb's assignment of TRBD1 cannot be checked, as there is no DNA. Germline CDR1 MGHRA, CDR2 YSYEKL. This CDR3 region has 14 residues. This CDR3 reads CASSPREARNEQFF.

The rearrangement links TRBV27 to TRBJ2-1. This CDR3 contains 13 residues. The germline V gene has CDR1 MNHEY and CDR2 SMNVEV (reference sequence). The CDR3 loop is CASSLIGPNEQFF.

The genes are TRBV4-1 and TRBJ2-3; TCRdb's D call, TRBD2, is unchecked because there is no DNA. Germline assignment: CDR1 MGHRA and CDR2 YSYEKL. The CDR3 has 21 residues. CDR3 protein: CASSQDVHIMSGVSITDTQYF.

The chain carries TRBV5-1 and TRBJ1-6; lacking DNA, the TRBD1 call made by TCRdb goes unchecked. CDR3 length: 17 residues. Germline values: CDR1 SGHRS, CDR2 YFSETQ. CDR3 loop: CASSLDPRDRGASPLHF.

The chain joins TRBV12-3 or TRBV12-4 to TRBJ1-5. The CDR3 loop spans 13 amino acids. The CDR3 loop reads CASTWRSNQPQHF.

The chain couples TRBV2 to TRBJ1-5. The CDR3 is made up of 15 amino acids. In germline, CDR1 is SNHLY, CDR2 FYNNEI. The CDR3 loop reads CASSEAPYSNQPQHF.

This chain joins TRBV27 and TRBJ1-5; absent DNA, TCRdb's TRBD1 call cannot be checked. The germline gives CDR1 MNHEY, CDR2 SMNVEV (reference sequence). The CDR3 is 16 residues long. CDR3: CASSSTPGLSNQPQHF.

V is TRBV5-1 and J is TRBJ1-3. Looked up from germline, CDR1 is SGHRS and CDR2 is YFSETQ. This CDR3 is 14 amino acids long. The CDR3 region is CASSLEDSGNTIYF.

The V and J genes are TRBV4-1 and TRBJ2-7; TCRdb's assignment of TRBD2 cannot be checked, as there is no DNA. CDR3 length equals 17 residues. Germline V lookup: CDR1 MGHRA, CDR2 YSYEKL. The CDR3: CASSQDGGSGGTYEQYF.